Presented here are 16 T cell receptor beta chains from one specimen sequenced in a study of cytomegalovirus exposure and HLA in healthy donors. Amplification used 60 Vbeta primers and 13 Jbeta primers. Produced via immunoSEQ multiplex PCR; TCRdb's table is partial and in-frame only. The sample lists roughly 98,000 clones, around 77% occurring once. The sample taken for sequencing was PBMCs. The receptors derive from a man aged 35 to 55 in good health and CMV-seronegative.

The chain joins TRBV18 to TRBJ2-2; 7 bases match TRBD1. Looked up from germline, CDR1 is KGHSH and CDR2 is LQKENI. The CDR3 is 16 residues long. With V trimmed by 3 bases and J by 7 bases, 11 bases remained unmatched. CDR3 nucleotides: TGTGCCAGCTCACCGCGGCCCCGACAGGGTGACGGGGAGCTGTTTTTT. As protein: CASSPRPRQGDGELFF.

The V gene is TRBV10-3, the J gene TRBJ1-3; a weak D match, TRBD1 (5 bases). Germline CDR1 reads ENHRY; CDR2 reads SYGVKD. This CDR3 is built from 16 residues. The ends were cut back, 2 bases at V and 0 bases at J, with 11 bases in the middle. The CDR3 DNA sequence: TGTGCCATCAGTGAGGAGGCGGACAACTCTGGAAACACCATATATTTT. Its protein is CAISEEADNSGNTIYF.

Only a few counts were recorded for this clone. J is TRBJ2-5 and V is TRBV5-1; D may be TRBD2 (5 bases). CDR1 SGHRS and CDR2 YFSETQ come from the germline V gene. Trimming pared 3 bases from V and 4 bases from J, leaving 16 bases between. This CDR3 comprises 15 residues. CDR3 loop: CASSWSGERLETQYF. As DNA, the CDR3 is TGCGCCAGCAGCTGGTCCGGGGAGAGACTAGAGACCCAGTACTTC.

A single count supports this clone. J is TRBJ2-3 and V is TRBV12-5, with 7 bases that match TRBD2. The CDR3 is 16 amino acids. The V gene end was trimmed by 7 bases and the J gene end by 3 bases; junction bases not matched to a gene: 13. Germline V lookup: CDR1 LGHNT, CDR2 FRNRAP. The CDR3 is CASATVGGGDTDTQYF. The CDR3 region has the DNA TGTGCTAGTGCCACGGTGGGGGGAGGGGATACAGATACGCAGTATTTT.

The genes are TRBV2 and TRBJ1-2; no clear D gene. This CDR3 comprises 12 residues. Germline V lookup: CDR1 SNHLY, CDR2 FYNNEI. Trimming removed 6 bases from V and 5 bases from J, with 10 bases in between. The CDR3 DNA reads TGTGCCAGCAGCCGTACATCTTATGGCTACACCTTC. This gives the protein CASSRTSYGYTF.

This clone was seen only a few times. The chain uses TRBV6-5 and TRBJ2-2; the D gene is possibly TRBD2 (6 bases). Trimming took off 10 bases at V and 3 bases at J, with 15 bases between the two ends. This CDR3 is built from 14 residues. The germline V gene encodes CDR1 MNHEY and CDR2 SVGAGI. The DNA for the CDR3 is TGTGCCACCCGTGGGGGGAGACACACCGGGGAGCTGTTTTTT. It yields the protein CATRGGRHTGELFF.

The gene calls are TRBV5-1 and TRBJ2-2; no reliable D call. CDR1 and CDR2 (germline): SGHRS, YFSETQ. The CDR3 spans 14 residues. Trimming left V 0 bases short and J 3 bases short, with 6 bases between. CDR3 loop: CASSLGLDTGELFF. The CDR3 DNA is TGCGCCAGCAGCTTGGGACTCGACACCGGGGAGCTGTTTTTT.

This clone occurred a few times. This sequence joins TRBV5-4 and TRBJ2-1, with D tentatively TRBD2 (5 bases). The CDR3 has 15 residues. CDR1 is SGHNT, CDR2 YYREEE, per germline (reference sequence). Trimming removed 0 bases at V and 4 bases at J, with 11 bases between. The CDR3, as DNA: TGTGCCAGCAGCTTGGACGCGGGCCGTTACAATGAGCAGTTCTTC. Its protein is CASSLDAGRYNEQFF.

The DNA of the CDR3 is TGTGCCAGCACCACCGGGGTAGGTTCCCAGCATTTT. It translates to CASTTGVGSQHF. The chain links TRBV6-1 to TRBJ1-5; no clear D. V was cut by 7 bases and J by 11 bases, with 15 bases left in between. Germline CDR1 and CDR2: MNHNS and SASEGT. This CDR3 contains 12 residues.

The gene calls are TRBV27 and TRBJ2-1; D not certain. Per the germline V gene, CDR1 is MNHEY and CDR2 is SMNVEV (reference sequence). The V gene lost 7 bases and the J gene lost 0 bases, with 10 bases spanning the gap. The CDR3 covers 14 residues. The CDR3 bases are TGTGCCAGCAACCCCAGTCACTCCTACAATGAGCAGTTCTTC. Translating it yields CASNPSHSYNEQFF.

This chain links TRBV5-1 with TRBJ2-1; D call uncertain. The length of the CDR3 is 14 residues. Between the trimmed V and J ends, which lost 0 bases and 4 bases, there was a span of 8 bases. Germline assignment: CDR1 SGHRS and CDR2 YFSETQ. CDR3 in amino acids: CASSLGPTYNEQFF. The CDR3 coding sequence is TGCGCCAGCAGCTTGGGGCCGACATACAATGAGCAGTTCTTC.

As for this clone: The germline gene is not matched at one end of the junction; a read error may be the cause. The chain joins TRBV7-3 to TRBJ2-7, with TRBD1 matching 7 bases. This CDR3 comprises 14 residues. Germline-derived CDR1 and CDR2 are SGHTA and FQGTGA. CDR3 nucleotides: TGTGCCAGCAGCTCGGACAGGAAAGCCTACGACCAGTACTTC. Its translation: CASSSDRKAYDQYF.

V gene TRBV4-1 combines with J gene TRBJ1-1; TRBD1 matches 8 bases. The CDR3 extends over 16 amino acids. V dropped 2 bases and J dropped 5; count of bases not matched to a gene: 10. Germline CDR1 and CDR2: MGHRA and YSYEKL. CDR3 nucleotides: TGCGCCAGCAGCCAACACCAGGGGGCAGGAGGTACTGAAGCTTTCTTT. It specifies CASSQHQGAGGTEAFF.

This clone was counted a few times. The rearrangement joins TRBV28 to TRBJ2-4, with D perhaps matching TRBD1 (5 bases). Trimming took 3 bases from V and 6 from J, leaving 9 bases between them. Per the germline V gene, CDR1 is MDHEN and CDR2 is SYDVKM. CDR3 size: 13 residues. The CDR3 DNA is TGTGCCAGCAGTTTTAGCAGGGCAAACATTCAGTACTTC. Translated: CASSFSRANIQYF. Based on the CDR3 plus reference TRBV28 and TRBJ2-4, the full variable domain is DVKVTQSSRYLVKRTGEKVFLECVQDMDHENMFWYRQDPGLGLRLIYFSYDVKMKEKGDIPEGYSVSREKKERFSLILESASTNQTSMYLCASSFSRANIQYFGAGTRLSVL.

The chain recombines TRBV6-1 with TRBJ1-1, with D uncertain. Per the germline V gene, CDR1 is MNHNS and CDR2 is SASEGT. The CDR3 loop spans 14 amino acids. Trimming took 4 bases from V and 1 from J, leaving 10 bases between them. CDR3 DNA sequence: TGTGCCAGCAGTGCACGGGGTACGAACACTGAAGCTTTCTTT. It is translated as CASSARGTNTEAFF.

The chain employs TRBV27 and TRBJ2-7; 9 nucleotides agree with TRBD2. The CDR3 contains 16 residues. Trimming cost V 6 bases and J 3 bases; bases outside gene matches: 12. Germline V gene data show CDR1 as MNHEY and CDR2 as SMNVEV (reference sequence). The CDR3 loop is CASSSWGFSGGYEQYF. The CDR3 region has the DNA TGTGCCAGCAGCTCCTGGGGTTTTAGCGGGGGCTACGAGCAGTACTTC.